These 24 T cell receptor beta chains were sequenced from one sample in a study of response to subunit inactivated influenza vaccine. TCRdb passed the RT-PCR reads through MiXCR, listing each CDR3 protein once. Among 650,000 to 700,000 distinct CDR3 sequences listed, roughly 14% were seen once. The sample was PBMCs from blood, taken roughly 12 days after vaccination. The receptor set was obtained from a man in his fifties who received an inactivated influenza vaccine.

This chain connects TRBV20-1 to TRBJ1-5; 10 bases fit TRBD1. Germline V gene lookup returns CDR1 DFQATT and CDR2 SNEGSKA (reference sequence). Trimming cost V 6 bases and J 6 bases; bases outside gene matches: 11. CDR3 length: 15 residues. CDR3 coding DNA: TGCAGTGCAATGACAGGGGGCGCGATTGGTCAGCCCCAGCATTTT. It codes for CSAMTGGAIGQPQHF.

The rearrangement links TRBV7-3 to TRBJ2-2; 9 bases map to TRBD2. J was trimmed by 1 base and V by 5 bases; bases with no gene match: 5. The V gene's germline CDR1 is SGHTA and CDR2 FQGTGA. The CDR3 contains 16 residues. The CDR3 DNA follows: TGTGCCAGCAGCACTAATAGCGGGAGGAACACCGGGGAGCTGTTTTTT. Amino acids: CASSTNSGRNTGELFF.

The CDR3 DNA sequence: TGCAGCGTTGCGACCCAGGGCCTTCTTGGCGGAAACACCATATATTTT. This gives the protein CSVATQGLLGGNTIYF. The rearrangement links TRBV29-1 to TRBJ1-3; possible D gene TRBD1, 5 bases. V shed 4 bases and J shed 4 bases, with 20 bases lying between them. The germline gives CDR1 SQVTM, CDR2 ANQGSEA. The CDR3 runs 16 residues. The complete variable domain, with remaining parts taken from reference TRBV29-1 and TRBJ1-3, reads SAVISQKPSRDICQRGTSLTIQCQVDSQVTMMFWYRQQPGQSLTLIATANQGSEATYESGFVIDKFPISRPNLTFSTLTVSNMSPEDSSIYLCSVATQGLLGGNTIYFGEGSWLTVV.

In DNA, the CDR3 is TGCGCCAGCAGCCAAGACAGGGTCGGGGCCAACGTCCTGACTTTC. Its translation is CASSQDRVGANVLTF. V usage is TRBV4-3 and J usage is TRBJ2-6; perhaps TRBD1 as D (5 bases). Trimming stripped 0 bases from V and 4 bases from J, with 7 bases between. Germline loops: CDR1 LGHNA, CDR2 YSLEER. CDR3 length: 15 amino acids.

The chain carries TRBV12-3 or TRBV12-4 and TRBJ1-2, with D uncertain. V was clipped by 3 bases and J by 8 bases, with 16 bases between them. This CDR3 has 14 amino acids. The CDR3 loop reads CASSLEGPGGGYTF. CDR3 sequence (DNA): TGTGCCAGCAGTTTGGAAGGTCCTGGAGGGGGCTACACCTTC.

Regarding this clonotype: Since a much larger clone is just one base distant, this may be a read error. The rearrangement links TRBV5-1 to TRBJ2-5, with 10 bases fitting TRBD1. The J segment lost 9 bases and the V segment lost 4 bases, leaving 6 bases of the junction unmatched. Germline V lookup: CDR1 SGHRS, CDR2 YFSETQ. The CDR3 has 13 residues. The CDR3 is CASSRDRGTAQYF. In DNA form, the CDR3 reads TGCGCCAGCAGCCGGGACAGGGGAACGGCCCAGTACTTC.

This clonotype was counted a few times. The gene calls are TRBV15 and TRBJ2-5; D is tentatively TRBD1 or TRBD2 (7 bases each). V was pared by 0 bases and J by 5 bases, with 16 bases between. Germline CDR1 and CDR2: LNHNV and YYDKDF (reference sequence). The CDR3 totals 16 residues. CDR3 in DNA: TGTGCCACCAGCAGAGATCGAGACAGGGAGGGGGAGACCCAGTACTTC. Translation: CATSRDRDREGETQYF.

The chain is built from TRBV2 and TRBJ2-5; perhaps D is TRBD1 or TRBD2 (6 bases each). With 8 bases removed from V and 4 bases from J, the gap between germline ends came to 20 bases. The CDR3 consists of 15 residues. The germline gives CDR1 SNHLY, CDR2 FYNNEI. CDR3 nucleotides: TGTGCCAGCGGACAGTGGGGCGGGGTTGGAGAGACCCAGTACTTC. Protein: CASGQWGGVGETQYF.

This clonotype was detected many times. The gene calls are TRBV29-1 and TRBJ1-1; D is possibly TRBD1 (5 bases). Germline lookup yields CDR1 SQVTM and CDR2 ANQGSEA. V was clipped by 4 bases and J by 0 bases, with 24 bases between them. There are 18 residues in the CDR3. The CDR3 DNA sequence: TGCAGCGTTGGACTCGACAGCGTGAATCATAGGTTGAACACTGAAGCTTTCTTT. Protein product: CSVGLDSVNHRLNTEAFF.

This rearrangement joins TRBV28 to TRBJ1-5; 9 bases align to TRBD1. J lost 3 bases, V lost 7 bases, and 4 bases had no gene match. Germline V CDR1 and CDR2: MDHEN, SYDVKM. CDR3 length: 14 residues. CDR3 in DNA: TGTGCCAGCAACAGGGGGCTGGACAATCAGCCCCAGCATTTT. This encodes CASNRGLDNQPQHF.

The chain uses TRBV27 and TRBJ1-6; D unclear. Per germline, CDR1 MNHEY and CDR2 SMNVEV (reference sequence). Trimming took off 5 bases at V and 8 bases at J, with 10 bases between the two ends. This CDR3 is 13 amino acids long. CDR3 region: CASSAFPDSPLHF. The CDR3 bases are TGTGCCAGCAGTGCTTTCCCCGATTCACCCCTCCACTTT.

The chain is built from TRBV7-2 and TRBJ2-3; 12 nucleotides agree with TRBD2. The length of the CDR3 is 17 residues. Germline V gene sequence: CDR1 SGHTA, CDR2 FQGNSA. The V gene end was trimmed by 1 base and the J gene end by 4 bases; junction bases not matched to a gene: 6. CDR3 nucleotide sequence: TGTGCCAGCAGCTTAGTGGCTAGCGGGAGGGCGGCAGATACGCAGTATTTT. Translation: CASSLVASGRAADTQYF.

This clonotype was recorded a few times. The genes are TRBV12-3 or TRBV12-4 and TRBJ2-2; tentatively, D is TRBD2 (6 bases). The CDR3 consists of 19 residues. V lost 6 bases to trimming and J lost 3 bases, with 26 bases between them. Here the CDR3 DNA reads TGTGCCAGCAGGCAATCTCCCGGGGGAAAGGGCTGGTACACCGGGGAGCTGTTTTTT. Its translation: CASRQSPGGKGWYTGELFF.

The V call is TRBV2, the J call TRBJ2-5; D not resolved. Trimming pared 7 bases from V and 5 bases from J, leaving 17 bases between. The germline V gene encodes CDR1 SNHLY and CDR2 FYNNEI. CDR3 length equals 14 residues. The CDR3 spells CASKLSPSRETQYF. CDR3 nucleotides: TGTGCCAGCAAACTAAGCCCTAGTAGGGAGACCCAGTACTTC.

This clonotype occurred many times. This chain uses TRBV12-3 or TRBV12-4 with TRBJ2-2; TRBD1 might be the D (6 bases). This CDR3 spans 14 amino acids. V was trimmed by 6 bases and J by 6 bases, leaving 14 bases between them. The CDR3 loop is CASRYRVESGELFF. The CDR3 DNA reads TGTGCCAGCAGATACAGGGTTGAGTCCGGGGAGCTGTTTTTT.

The chain is built from TRBV3-1 and TRBJ2-5, with a possible D match to TRBD2 (6 bases). Germline-derived CDR1 and CDR2 are LGHDT and YNNKEL (reference sequence). Trimming took off 1 base at V and 5 bases at J, with 14 bases between the two ends. This CDR3 spans 15 amino acids. CDR3: CASSQVGGMGETQYF. In DNA, the CDR3 is TGTGCCAGCAGCCAAGTAGGCGGGATGGGGGAGACCCAGTACTTC.

The rearrangement joins TRBV7-6 to TRBJ1-5, with D uncertain. V lost 5 bases and J 5 bases, leaving 10 bases between the germline ends. The germline gives CDR1 SGHVS, CDR2 FNYEAQ. The CDR3 contains 13 residues. The CDR3 DNA reads TGTGCCAGCAGCCCGAGAGAGGATCAGCCCCAGCATTTT. This gives the protein CASSPREDQPQHF.

This clonotype has ten or more counts. The CDR3 DNA follows: TGTGCCAGCAGCTTAATCTGGGATACGCAGTATTTT. Amino acid sequence: CASSLIWDTQYF. V gene TRBV5-6 combines with J gene TRBJ2-3, with no clear D. Trimming pared 2 bases from V and 6 bases from J, leaving 7 bases between. The CDR3 contains 12 residues. Looked up from germline, CDR1 is SGHDT and CDR2 is YYEEEE.

This clonotype appeared a few times. This chain connects TRBV27 to TRBJ1-2; a weak D match, TRBD1 (5 bases). The CDR3 totals 14 residues. Trimming removed 2 bases from V and 5 bases from J, with 12 bases in between. CDR1 is MNHEY, CDR2 SMNVEV, per germline (reference sequence). For the CDR3, the DNA is TGTGCCAGCAGTTTAAAAGGGGAGGGATATGGCTACACCTTC. This sequence encodes CASSLKGEGYGYTF.

The CDR3 sequence: CASSPGRTERNEQFF. The CDR3 region has the DNA TGCGCCAGCAGCCCGGGCAGGACGGAGAGGAATGAGCAGTTCTTC. The chain has TRBV5-1 and TRBJ2-1, with D uncertain. The CDR3 consists of 15 residues. V gave up 4 bases and J gave up 7 bases, with 18 bases separating them. Germline values: CDR1 SGHRS, CDR2 YFSETQ.

V and J are TRBV7-8 and TRBJ2-7; possible D gene TRBD2, 5 bases. V shed 1 base and J shed 0 bases, with 10 bases lying between them. The germline V gene has CDR1 SGHVS and CDR2 FQNEAQ. CDR3 length equals 15 residues. CDR3 sequence: CASSLVGGLSYEQYF. CDR3 DNA sequence: TGTGCCAGCAGCTTAGTCGGAGGCCTCTCCTACGAGCAGTACTTC.

The chain couples TRBV5-1 to TRBJ2-3; 8 nucleotides align to TRBD2. The CDR3 contains 16 residues. Germline V gene lookup returns CDR1 SGHRS and CDR2 YFSETQ. Unmatched junction bases numbered 9, after V lost 4 bases and J lost 2 bases. The CDR3 DNA reads as TGCGCCAGCAGCCCTGTAGCGGGGCCACCCACAGATACGCAGTATTTT. Encoded protein: CASSPVAGPPTDTQYF.

This clonotype was observed a few times. J is TRBJ2-5 and V is TRBV6-1; TRBD1 agrees at 8 bases. Unmatched junction bases numbered 8, after V lost 6 bases and J lost 2 bases. Germline V gene lookup returns CDR1 MNHNS and CDR2 SASEGT. The CDR3 is 15 residues long. CDR3: CASRPHGTGQETQYF. Here the CDR3 DNA reads TGTGCCAGCAGACCCCACGGGACAGGACAAGAGACCCAGTACTTC.

This clonotype was counted between two and nine times. The chain is built from TRBV30 and TRBJ2-7; tentatively, D is TRBD2 (6 bases). From germline, CDR1 is GTSNPN and CDR2 SVGIG (reference sequence). V was cut by 0 bases and J by 5 bases, with 11 bases left in between. The CDR3 has 13 residues. The CDR3 is CAWSVLRRDEQYF. The CDR3 DNA reads TGTGCCTGGAGTGTTCTCAGGAGGGACGAGCAGTACTTC.